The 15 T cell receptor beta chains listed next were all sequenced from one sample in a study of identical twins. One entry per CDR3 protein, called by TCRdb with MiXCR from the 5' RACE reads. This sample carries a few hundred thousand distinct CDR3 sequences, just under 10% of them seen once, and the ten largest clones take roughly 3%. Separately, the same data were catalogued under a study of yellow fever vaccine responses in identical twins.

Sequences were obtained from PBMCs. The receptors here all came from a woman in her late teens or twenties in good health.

For the CDR3, the DNA is TGTGCCAGCCGAGCTAGCGGGAGGTTATTAGATACGCAGTATTTT. Its translation: CASRASGRLLDTQYF. V usage is TRBV2 and J usage is TRBJ2-3; 11 nucleotides match TRBD2. Looked up from germline, CDR1 is SNHLY and CDR2 is FYNNEI. This CDR3 has 15 amino acids. V trimming: 8 bases; J trimming: 5 bases; junction bases outside the gene matches: 9. Full variable domain (remainder filled in from reference TRBV2 and TRBJ2-3): EPEVTQTPSHQVTQMGQEVILRCVPISNHLYFYWYRQILGQKVEFLVSFYNNEISEKSEIFDDQFSVERPDGSNFTLKIRSTKLEDSAMYFCASRASGRLLDTQYFGPGTRLTVL.

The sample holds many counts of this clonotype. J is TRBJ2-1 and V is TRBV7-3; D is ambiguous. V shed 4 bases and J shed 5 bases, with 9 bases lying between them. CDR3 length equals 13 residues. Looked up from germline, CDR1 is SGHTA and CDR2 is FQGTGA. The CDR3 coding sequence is TGTGCCAGCAGCTCCCCACCCCACAATGAGCAGTTCTTC. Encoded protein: CASSSPPHNEQFF.

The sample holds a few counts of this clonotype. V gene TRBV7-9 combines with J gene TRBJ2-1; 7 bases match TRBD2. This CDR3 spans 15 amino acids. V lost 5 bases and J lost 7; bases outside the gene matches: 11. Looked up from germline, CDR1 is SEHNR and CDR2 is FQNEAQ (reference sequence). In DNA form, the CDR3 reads TGTGCCAGCAGCCCCCGACTAGCCCGTGGGAATGAGCAGTTCTTC. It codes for CASSPRLARGNEQFF.

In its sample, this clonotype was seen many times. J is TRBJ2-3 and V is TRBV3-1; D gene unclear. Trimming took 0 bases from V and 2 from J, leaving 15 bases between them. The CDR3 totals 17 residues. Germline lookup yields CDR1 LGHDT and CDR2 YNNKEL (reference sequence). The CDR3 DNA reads TGTGCCAGCAGCCAAGATTTGTCAGGCGACCCCACAGATACGCAGTATTTT. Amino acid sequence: CASSQDLSGDPTDTQYF.

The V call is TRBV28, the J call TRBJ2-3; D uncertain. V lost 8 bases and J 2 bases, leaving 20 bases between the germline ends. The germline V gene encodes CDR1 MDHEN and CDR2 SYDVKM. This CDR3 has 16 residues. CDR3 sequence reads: CASRQTEGRLTDTQYF. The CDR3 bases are TGTGCCAGCCGCCAAACAGAAGGCAGGCTCACAGATACGCAGTATTTT.

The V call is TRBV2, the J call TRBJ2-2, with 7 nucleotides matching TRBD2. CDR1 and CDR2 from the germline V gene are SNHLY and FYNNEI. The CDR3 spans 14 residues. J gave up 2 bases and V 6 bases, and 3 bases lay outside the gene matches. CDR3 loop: CASRGTINTGELFF. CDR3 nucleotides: TGTGCCAGCAGGGGGACTATAAACACCGGGGAGCTGTTTTTT. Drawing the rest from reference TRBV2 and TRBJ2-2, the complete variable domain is EPEVTQTPSHQVTQMGQEVILRCVPISNHLYFYWYRQILGQKVEFLVSFYNNEISEKSEIFDDQFSVERPDGSNFTLKIRSTKLEDSAMYFCASRGTINTGELFFGEGSRLTVL.

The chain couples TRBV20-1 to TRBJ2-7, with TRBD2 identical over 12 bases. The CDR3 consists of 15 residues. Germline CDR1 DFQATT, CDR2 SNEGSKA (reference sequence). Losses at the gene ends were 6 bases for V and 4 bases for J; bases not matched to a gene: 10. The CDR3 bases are TGCAGTGCGCCTACTAGCGGGAGGTTCGGGTACGAGCAGTACTTC. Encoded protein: CSAPTSGRFGYEQYF.

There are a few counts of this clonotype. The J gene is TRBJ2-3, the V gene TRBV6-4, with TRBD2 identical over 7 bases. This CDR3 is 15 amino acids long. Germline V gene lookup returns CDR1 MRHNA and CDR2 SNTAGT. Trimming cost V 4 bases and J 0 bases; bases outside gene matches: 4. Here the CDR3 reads CASSVERGSTDTQYF. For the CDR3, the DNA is TGTGCCAGCAGTGTTGAGCGGGGCAGCACAGATACGCAGTATTTT.

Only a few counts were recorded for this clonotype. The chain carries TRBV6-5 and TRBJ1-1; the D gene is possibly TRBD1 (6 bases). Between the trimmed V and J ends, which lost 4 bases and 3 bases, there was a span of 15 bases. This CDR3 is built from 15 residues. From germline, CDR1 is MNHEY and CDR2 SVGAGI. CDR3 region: CASSWGRREDTEAFF. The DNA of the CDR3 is TGTGCCAGCAGTTGGGGGCGGAGGGAGGACACTGAAGCTTTCTTT.

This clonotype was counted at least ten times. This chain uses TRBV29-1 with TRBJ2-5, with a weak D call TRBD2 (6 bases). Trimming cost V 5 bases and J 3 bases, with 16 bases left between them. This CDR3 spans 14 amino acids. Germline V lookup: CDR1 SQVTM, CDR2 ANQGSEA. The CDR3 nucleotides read TGCAGCGTTACCCATGGGGGGTTAGAAGAGACCCAGTACTTC. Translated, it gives CSVTHGGLEETQYF.

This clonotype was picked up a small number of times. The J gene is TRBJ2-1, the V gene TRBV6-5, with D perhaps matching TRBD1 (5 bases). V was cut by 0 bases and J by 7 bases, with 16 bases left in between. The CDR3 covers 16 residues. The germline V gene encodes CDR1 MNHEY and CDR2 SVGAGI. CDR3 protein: CASSYSRGSSWNEQFF. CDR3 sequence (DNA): TGTGCCAGCAGTTACTCTAGGGGTTCGTCTTGGAATGAGCAGTTCTTC.

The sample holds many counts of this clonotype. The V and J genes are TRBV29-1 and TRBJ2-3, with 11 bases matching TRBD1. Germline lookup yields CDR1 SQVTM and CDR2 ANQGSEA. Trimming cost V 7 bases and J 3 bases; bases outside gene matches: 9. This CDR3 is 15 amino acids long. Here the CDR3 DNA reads TGCAGCGCCCGGGACAGGGGGGTTTTAACAGATACGCAGTATTTT. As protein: CSARDRGVLTDTQYF.

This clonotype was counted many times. This CDR3 is CASSQKDSPNEQFF. In nucleotides, the CDR3 is TGCGCCAGCAGCCAGAAGGACTCTCCCAATGAGCAGTTCTTC. This rearrangement joins TRBV4-3 to TRBJ2-1; possible D gene TRBD2, 5 bases. This CDR3 spans 14 amino acids. The germline CDR1 and CDR2 sequences are LGHNA and YSLEER. V was pared by 3 bases and J by 6 bases, with 12 bases between.

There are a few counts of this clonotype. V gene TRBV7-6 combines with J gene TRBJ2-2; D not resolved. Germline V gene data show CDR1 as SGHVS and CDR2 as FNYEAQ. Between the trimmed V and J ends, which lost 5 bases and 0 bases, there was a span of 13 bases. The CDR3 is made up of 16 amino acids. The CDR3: CASSAPDGSNTGELFF. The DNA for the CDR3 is TGTGCCAGCAGCGCGCCGGACGGATCGAACACCGGGGAGCTGTTTTTT.

The CDR3 sequence: CASTGGLNTEAFF. The DNA for the CDR3 is TGCGCCAGCACGGGGGGCCTGAACACTGAAGCTTTCTTT. This sequence joins TRBV5-1 and TRBJ1-1; the D gene is possibly TRBD1 (6 bases). V was clipped by 6 bases and J by 0 bases, with 9 bases between them. This CDR3 contains 13 residues. From germline, CDR1 is SGHRS and CDR2 YFSETQ.